This paragraph reports one T cell receptor beta chain. The antigen is unknown. This CDR3 has 14 amino acids. Trimming stripped 4 bases from V and 2 bases from J, with 10 bases between. Germline V lookup: CDR1 LNHDA, CDR2 SQIVND (reference sequence). It was with 60 Vbeta and 13 Jbeta primers that the PCR ran. Produced via immunoSEQ multiplex PCR; TCRdb's table is partial and in-frame only. The data show fewer than 200,000 clones, over 70% seen once. This sample is drawn from a study of cytomegalovirus exposure and HLA in healthy donors. General study points: CMV antigen specificity was confirmed in vitro for a few CMV-associated chains. For most TCR beta V segments, an earlier analysis put the productive rate at about 90% or about 30% of the time.

Healthy donors of bone marrow made up the group. The source material was PBMCs. This receptor was identified in a woman in her forties or fifties in good health and CMV-seropositive. The genes are TRBV19 and TRBJ2-3; D possibly corresponds to TRBD2 (6 bases). CDR3 DNA sequence: TGTGCCAGTAGTACCGGGACTTACACAGATACGCAGTATTTT. Translation: CASSTGTYTDTQYF.